This paragraph reports one TCR beta chain. Its cognate antigen is unknown. These data come from a study of T cell responses to AZD1222 COVID-19 vaccine. This table comes from immunoSEQ multiplex PCR, and its TCRdb copy is limited to in-frame clones, with some not included. The table has some 120,000 clones, approximately 90% seen once. Study-level results: Scientists sampled the repertoires only once the peak T cell response had passed. Recipients of AZD1222 seropositive at baseline numbered only 5 to 7. Within unmutated variant regions lay the reported targets of nearly half of spike-specific TCRs. Among the donors, most were white British and more were female, and clonal diversity was possibly underestimated.

The clonotype comes from an adult in good health. The specimen was peripheral blood, collected on day 0 of AZD1222 vaccination.

In DNA form, the CDR3 reads TGTGCCAGCAGCAGGGGTGGATATGGGGAGCTGTTTTTT. Protein: CASSRGGYGELFF. The gene calls are TRBV12-3 or TRBV12-4 and TRBJ2-2; D possibly corresponds to TRBD1 (6 bases). This CDR3 is built from 13 residues. V lost 6 bases, J lost 8 bases, and 13 bases lay in between.